This T cell receptor beta chain was found in a study of shared clonotypes between healthy human individuals. Each replicate PCR on the sorted subsets used roughly 210 ng DNA (about 30,000 T cell genomes). Clones were read by immunoSEQ multiplex PCR, and TCRdb kept only the in-frame ones, dropping some. The sample records about 300,000 clones, over 65% being singletons. Concerning this clone itself: What it recognizes is unknown.

Germline trimming cut 4 bases from V and 5 bases from J; bases unmatched to any gene: 5. The CDR3 contains 16 residues. Germline CDR1 is MGHDK and CDR2 is SYGVNS. General study points: Sequencing depth was expected to influence donor clonotype sharing. Shared clonotypes across all four donors exceeded non-shared ones in generation probability.

The TCR was taken from a young man in good health. The rearrangement joins TRBV25-1 to TRBJ2-3, with TRBD2 matching 14 bases. What was sequenced was memory CD4+ T cells sorted from blood. The sample's subset: CD45RA-negative fraction. The CDR3 spells CASSVTSGRGEDTQYF. The DNA for the CDR3 is TGTGCCAGCAGTGTGACTAGCGGGAGGGGAGAAGATACGCAGTATTTT.